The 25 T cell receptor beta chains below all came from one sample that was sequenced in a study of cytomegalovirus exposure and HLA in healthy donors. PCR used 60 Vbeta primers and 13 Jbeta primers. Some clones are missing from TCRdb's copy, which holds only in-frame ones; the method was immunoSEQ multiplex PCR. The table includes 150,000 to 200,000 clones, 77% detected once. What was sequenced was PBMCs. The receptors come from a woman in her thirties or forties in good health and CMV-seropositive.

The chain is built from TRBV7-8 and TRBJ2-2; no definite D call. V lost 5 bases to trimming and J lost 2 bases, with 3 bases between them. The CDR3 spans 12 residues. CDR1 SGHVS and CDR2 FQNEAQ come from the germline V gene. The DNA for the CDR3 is TGTGCCAGCAGCACTAACACCGGGGAGCTGTTTTTT. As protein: CASSTNTGELFF.

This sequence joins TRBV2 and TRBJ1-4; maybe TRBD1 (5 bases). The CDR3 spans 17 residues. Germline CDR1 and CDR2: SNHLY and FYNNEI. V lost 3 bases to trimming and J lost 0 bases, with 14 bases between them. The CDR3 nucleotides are TGTGCCAGCAGTGAGGGTGGGGCGGGGGCAACTAATGAAAAACTGTTTTTT. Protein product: CASSEGGAGATNEKLFF.

The CDR3 loop reads CASSRRRDTEAFF. CDR3 nucleotide sequence: TGTGCCAGCAGCCGAAGGCGGGACACTGAAGCTTTCTTT. The chain has TRBV14 and TRBJ1-1; D ambiguous. The CDR3 has 13 amino acids. Germline CDR1 is SGHDN and CDR2 is FVKESK. Trimming shortened V by 4 bases and J by 3 bases, and 9 bases separated the two germline ends.

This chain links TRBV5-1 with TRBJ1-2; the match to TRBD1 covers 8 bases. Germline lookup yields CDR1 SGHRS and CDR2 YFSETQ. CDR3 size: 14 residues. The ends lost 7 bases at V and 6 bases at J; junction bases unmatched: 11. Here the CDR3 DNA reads TGCGCCAGCTTCCCGGGACAGGAATCGGATGGCTACACCTTC. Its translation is CASFPGQESDGYTF.

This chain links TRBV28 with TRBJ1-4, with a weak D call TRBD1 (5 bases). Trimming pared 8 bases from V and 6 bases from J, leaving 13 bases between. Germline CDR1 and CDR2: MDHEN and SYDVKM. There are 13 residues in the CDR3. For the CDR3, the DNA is TGTGCCAGCCGTCCCGGGGGACATGAAAAACTGTTTTTT. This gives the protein CASRPGGHEKLFF.

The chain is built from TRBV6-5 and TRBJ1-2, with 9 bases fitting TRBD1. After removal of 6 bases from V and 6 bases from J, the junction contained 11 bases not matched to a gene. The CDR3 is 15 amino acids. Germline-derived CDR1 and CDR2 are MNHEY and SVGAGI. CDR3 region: CASSPGQGRGDGYTF. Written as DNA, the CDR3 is TGTGCCAGCAGCCCCGGACAGGGGAGGGGAGATGGCTACACCTTC.

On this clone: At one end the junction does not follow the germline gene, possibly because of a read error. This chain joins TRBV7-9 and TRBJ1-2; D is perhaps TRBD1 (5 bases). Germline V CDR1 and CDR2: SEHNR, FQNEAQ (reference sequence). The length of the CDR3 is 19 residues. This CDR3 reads CSSSLKHRVVPATADGYTF. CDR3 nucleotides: TGTTCCAGCAGCTTAAAACATCGGGTGGTTCCGGCGACAGCTGATGGCTACACCTTC.

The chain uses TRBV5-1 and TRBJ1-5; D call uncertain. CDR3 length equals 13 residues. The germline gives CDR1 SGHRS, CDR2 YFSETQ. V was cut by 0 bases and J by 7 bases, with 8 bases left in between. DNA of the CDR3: TGCGCCAGCAGCTTGGACCAGACACAGCCCCAGCATTTT. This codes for CASSLDQTQPQHF.

Here the CDR3 reads CSGWTGVQQYF. The CDR3 nucleotides read TGCAGCGGATGGACAGGAGTCCAGCAGTACTTC. The chain couples TRBV29-1 to TRBJ2-7; TRBD1 matches at 7 bases. CDR3 length: 11 amino acids. Germline V CDR1 and CDR2: SQVTM, ANQGSEA. V lost 7 bases and J lost 8; bases outside the gene matches: 8.

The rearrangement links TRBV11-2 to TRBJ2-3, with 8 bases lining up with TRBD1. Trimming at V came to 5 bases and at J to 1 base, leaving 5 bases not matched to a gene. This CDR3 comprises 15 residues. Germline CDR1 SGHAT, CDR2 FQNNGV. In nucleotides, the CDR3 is TGTGCCAGCAGCCCCGGGACAGGAGGCACAGATACGCAGTATTTT. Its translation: CASSPGTGGTDTQYF.

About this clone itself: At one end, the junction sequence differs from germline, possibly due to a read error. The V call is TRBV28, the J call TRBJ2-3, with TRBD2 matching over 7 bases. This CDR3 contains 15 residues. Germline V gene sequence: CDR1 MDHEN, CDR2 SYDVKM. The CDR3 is CASREVERATDSQYF. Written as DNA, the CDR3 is TGTGCCAGCCGGGAGGTGGAGAGAGCTACAGATTCGCAGTATTTT.

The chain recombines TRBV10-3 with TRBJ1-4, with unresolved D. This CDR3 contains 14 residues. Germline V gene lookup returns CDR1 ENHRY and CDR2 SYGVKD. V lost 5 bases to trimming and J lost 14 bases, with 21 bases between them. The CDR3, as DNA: TGTGCCATCAGTCACGGCGGAATGAATGAAGAGCTGTTTTTT. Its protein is CAISHGGMNEELFF.

The CDR3: CASSRQLLNTEAFF. CDR3 nucleotides: TGTGCCAGCAGTCGACAGTTACTGAACACTGAAGCTTTCTTT. The chain is built from TRBV6-5 and TRBJ1-1; D perhaps matches TRBD1 (5 bases). Germline values: CDR1 MNHEY, CDR2 SVGAGI. The CDR3 is made up of 14 amino acids. The V end lost 5 bases, the J end lost 0 bases, and 10 bases lay between the germline ends.

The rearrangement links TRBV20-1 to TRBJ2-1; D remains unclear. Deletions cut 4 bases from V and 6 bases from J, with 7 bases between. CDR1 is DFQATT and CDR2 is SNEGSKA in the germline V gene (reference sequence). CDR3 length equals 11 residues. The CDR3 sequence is CSATPLNEQFF. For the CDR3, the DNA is TGCAGTGCTACCCCTCTCAATGAGCAGTTCTTC.

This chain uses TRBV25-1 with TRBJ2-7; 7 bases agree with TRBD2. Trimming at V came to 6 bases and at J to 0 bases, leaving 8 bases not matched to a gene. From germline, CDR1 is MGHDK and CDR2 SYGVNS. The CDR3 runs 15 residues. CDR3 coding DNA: TGTGCCAGCAGCGCCAGTAGCGGGCCCTCCTACGAGCAGTACTTC. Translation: CASSASSGPSYEQYF.

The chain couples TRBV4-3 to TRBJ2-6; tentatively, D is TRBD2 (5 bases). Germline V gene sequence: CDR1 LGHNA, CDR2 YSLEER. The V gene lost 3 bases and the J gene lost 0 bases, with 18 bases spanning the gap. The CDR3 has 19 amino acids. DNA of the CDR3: TGCGCCAGCAGCCAGGAGGAGTCAGGTTCTTTCTCTGGGGCCAACGTCCTGACTTTC. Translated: CASSQEESGSFSGANVLTF.

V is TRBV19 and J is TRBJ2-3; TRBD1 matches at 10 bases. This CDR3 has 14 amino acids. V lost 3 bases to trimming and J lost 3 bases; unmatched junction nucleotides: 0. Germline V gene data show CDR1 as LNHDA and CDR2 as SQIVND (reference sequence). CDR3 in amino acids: CASSMGQGTDTQYF. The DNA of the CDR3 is TGTGCCAGTAGTATGGGACAGGGGACAGATACGCAGTATTTT. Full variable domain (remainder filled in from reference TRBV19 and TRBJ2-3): DGGITQSPKYLFRKEGQNVTLSCEQNLNHDAMYWYRQDPGQGLRLIYYSQIVNDFQKGDIAEGYSVSREKKESFPLTVTSAQKNPTAFYLCASSMGQGTDTQYFGPGTRLTVL.

The CDR3 reads CASSLTGKGGYTF. DNA of the CDR3: TGCGCCAGCAGCCTCACAGGGAAAGGAGGCTACACCTTC. The V gene is TRBV4-1, the J gene TRBJ1-2, with a tentative D call TRBD1 (6 bases). V shed 4 bases and J shed 8 bases, with 14 bases lying between them. The CDR3 covers 13 residues. CDR1 MGHRA and CDR2 YSYEKL come from the germline V gene.

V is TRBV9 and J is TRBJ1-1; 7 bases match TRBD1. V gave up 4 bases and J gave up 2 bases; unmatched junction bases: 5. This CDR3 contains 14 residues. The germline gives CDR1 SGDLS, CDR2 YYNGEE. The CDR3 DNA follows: TGTGCCAGCAGCAAGCGGACAGGCAACACTGAAGCTTTCTTT. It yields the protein CASSKRTGNTEAFF.

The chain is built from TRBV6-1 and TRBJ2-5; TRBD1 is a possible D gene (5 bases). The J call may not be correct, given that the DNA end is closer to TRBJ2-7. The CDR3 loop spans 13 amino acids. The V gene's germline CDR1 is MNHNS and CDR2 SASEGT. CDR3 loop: CATRQGSAYEQYF. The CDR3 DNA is TGTGCCACTAGGCAGGGTTCCGCCTACGAGCAGTACTTC.

CDR3 region: CASSQDRDRGGYGYTF. The CDR3 region has the DNA TGCGCCAGCAGCCAAGATAGGGACAGGGGGGGTTATGGCTACACCTTC. J is TRBJ1-2 and V is TRBV4-3; 11 bases match TRBD1. The CDR3 contains 16 residues. Trimming removed 0 bases from V and 5 bases from J; junction bases left unmatched: 5. CDR1 and CDR2 from the germline V gene are LGHNA and YSLEER.

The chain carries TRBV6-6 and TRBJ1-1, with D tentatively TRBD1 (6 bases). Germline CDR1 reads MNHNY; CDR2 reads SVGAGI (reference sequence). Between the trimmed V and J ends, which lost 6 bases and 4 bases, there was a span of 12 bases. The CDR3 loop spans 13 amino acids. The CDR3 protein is CASSQQGRTEAFF. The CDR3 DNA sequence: TGTGCCAGCAGCCAGCAGGGGCGCACTGAAGCTTTCTTT.

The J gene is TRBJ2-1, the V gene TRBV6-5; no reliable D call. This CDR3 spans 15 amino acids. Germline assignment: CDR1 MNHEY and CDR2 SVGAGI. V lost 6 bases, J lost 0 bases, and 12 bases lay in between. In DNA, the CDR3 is TGTGCCAGCAGGGTGACAAGAAGCTCCTACAATGAGCAGTTCTTC. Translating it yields CASRVTRSSYNEQFF.

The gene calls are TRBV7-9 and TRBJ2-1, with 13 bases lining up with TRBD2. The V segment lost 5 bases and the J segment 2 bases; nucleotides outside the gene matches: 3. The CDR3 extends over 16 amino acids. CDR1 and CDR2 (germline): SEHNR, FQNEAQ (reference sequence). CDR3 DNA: TGTGCCAGCAGCCCTACTAGCGGGGGGGCCTACAATGAGCAGTTCTTC. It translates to CASSPTSGGAYNEQFF. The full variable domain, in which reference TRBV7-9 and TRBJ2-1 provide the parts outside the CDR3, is DTGVSQNPRHKITKRGQNVTFRCDPISEHNRLYWYRQTLGQGPEFLTYFQNEAQLEKSRLLSDRFSAERPKGSFSTLEIQRTEQGDSAMYLCASSPTSGGAYNEQFFGPGTRLTVL.

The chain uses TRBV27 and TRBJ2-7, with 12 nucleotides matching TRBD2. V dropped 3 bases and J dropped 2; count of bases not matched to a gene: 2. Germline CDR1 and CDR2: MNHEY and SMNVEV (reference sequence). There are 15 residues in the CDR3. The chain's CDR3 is CASSFRLAGAYEQYF. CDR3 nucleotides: TGTGCCAGCAGTTTCCGACTAGCGGGAGCCTACGAGCAGTACTTC.